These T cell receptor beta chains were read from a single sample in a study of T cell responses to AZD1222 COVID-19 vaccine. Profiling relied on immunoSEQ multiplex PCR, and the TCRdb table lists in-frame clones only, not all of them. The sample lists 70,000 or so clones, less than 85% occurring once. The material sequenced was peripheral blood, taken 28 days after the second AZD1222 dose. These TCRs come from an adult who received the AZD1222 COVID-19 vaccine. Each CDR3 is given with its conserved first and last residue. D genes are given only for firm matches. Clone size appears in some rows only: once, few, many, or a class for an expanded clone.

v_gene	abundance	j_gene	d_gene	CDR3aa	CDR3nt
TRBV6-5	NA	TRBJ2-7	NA	CASTLTGSYEQYF	TGTGCCAGCACCCTTACAGGGTCCTACGAGCAGTACTTC
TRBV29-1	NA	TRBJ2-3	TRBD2	CSDRGGRAGSTDTQYF	TGCAGCGATCGGGGAGGTAGAGCGGGGAGCACAGATACGCAGTATTTT
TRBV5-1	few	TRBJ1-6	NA	CASSPEQGMRNSPLHF	TGCGCCAGCAGCCCGGAACAGGGAATGAGGAATTCACCCCTCCACTTT
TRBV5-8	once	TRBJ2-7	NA	CASLDEGVTYEQYF	TGTGCCAGCCTAGACGAGGGGGTCACCTACGAGCAGTACTTC
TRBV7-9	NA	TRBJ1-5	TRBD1	CASSFTGDSQPQHF	TGTGCCAGCAGCTTCACAGGGGATAGTCAGCCCCAGCATTTT
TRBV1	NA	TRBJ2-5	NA	CTSRARGETQYF	TGCACCAGCAGGGCTCGGGGAGAGACCCAGTACTTC
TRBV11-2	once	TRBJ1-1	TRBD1	CASSLVRSGGMNTEAFF	TGTGCCAGCAGCTTAGTTAGGTCAGGGGGCATGAACACTGAAGCTTTCTTT
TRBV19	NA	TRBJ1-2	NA	CASSTRPAVFYGYTF	TGTGCCAGTAGTACCCGCCCGGCAGTATTCTATGGCTACACCTTC
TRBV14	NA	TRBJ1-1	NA	CASRGLNTEAFF	TGTGCCAGCAGAGGGTTGAACACTGAAGCTTTCTTT
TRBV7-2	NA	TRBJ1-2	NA	CASSFQALGVRHGYTF	TGTGCCAGCAGCTTCCAAGCCCTCGGGGTCCGACATGGCTACACCTTC
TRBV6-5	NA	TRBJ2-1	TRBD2	CASIGSAGGYNEQFF	TGTGCCAGCATCGGTTCGGCGGGGGGGTACAATGAGCAGTTCTTC
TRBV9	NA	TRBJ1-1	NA	CASSVAGYDTEAFF	TGTGCCAGCAGCGTAGCCGGGTACGACACTGAAGCTTTCTTT
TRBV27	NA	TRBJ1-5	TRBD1	CASSSLTGGEQPQHF	TGTGCCAGCAGTTCCCTTACAGGGGGCGAGCAGCCCCAGCATTTT
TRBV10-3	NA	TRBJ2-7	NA	CAISELEAGLNYEQYF	TGTGCCATCAGTGAACTTGAGGCGGGACTGAACTACGAGCAGTACTTC
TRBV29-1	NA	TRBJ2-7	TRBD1	CSVESNRGQAYEQYF	TGCAGCGTTGAATCAAACAGGGGGCAAGCCTACGAGCAGTACTTC
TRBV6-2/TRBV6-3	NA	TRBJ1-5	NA	CASSYPHFYSNQPQHF	TGTGCCAGCAGTTACCCTCACTTCTATAGCAATCAGCCCCAGCATTTT
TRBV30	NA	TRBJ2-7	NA	CAWSVGPTAYEQYF	TGTGCCTGGAGTGTCGGTCCGACCGCCTACGAGCAGTACTTC
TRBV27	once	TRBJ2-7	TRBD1	CASSTGQGPYEQYF	TGTGCCAGCAGTACCGGACAGGGACCCTACGAGCAGTACTTC
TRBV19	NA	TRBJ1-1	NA	CASSTQAEAFF	TGTGCCAGTAGTACTCAGGCTGAAGCTTTCTTT
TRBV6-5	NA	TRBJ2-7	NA	CASRTGPKPSYEQYF	TGTGCCAGCAGGACGGGCCCGAAGCCGTCCTACGAGCAGTACTTC
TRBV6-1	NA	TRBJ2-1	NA	CASSESRDRAVF	TGTGCCAGCAGTGAATCTCGAGACAGAGCGGTCTTC
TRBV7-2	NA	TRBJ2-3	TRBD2	CASSLLGGDSPDTQYF	TGTGCCAGCAGCTTATTGGGAGGGGATTCCCCCGATACGCAGTATTTT
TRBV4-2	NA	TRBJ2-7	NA	CASSGRDGGKGVEQYF	TGTGCCAGCAGCGGGAGGGATGGCGGGAAGGGGGTCGAGCAGTACTTC
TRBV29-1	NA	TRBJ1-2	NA	CSVRVENYGYTF	TGCAGCGTTCGAGTAGAGAACTATGGCTACACCTTC
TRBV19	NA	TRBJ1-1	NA	CASSIALEAFF	TGTGCCAGTAGTATAGCACTTGAAGCTTTCTTT